One sample yielded the 23 T cell receptor beta chains listed below, sequenced in a study of T-cell reconstitution after alpha-beta-depleted transplantation in children. The authors prepared the TCRbeta library with unique molecular identifiers. TCRdb reanalysed the PCR reads using MiXCR and keeps one entry per CDR3 protein. The profile shows a few hundred thousand distinct CDR3 sequences, about a fifth of them singletons. The specimen was PBMCs from the stem cell graft donor, collected from the stem cell graft. These receptors originate from a human donor who donated a stem cell graft to a child with acute myeloid leukemia.

This clonotype was seen more than once but under ten times. The J gene is TRBJ2-1, the V gene TRBV5-1; 8 bases are a match to TRBD1. Germline V gene lookup returns CDR1 SGHRS and CDR2 YFSETQ. J gave up 2 bases and V 2 bases, and 9 bases lay outside the gene matches. CDR3 length: 17 residues. CDR3 in DNA: TGCGCCAGCAGCTTCTATGGACAGGGCAAAACCTACAATGAGCAGTTCTTC. This sequence encodes CASSFYGQGKTYNEQFF.

Only a few counts were recorded for this clonotype. The DNA for the CDR3 is TGCGCCAGCAGCTTTGTGACATCACAAGAGACCCAGTACTTC. Translating gives CASSFVTSQETQYF. The chain has TRBV5-1 and TRBJ2-5; the D is unclear. The germline V and J ends were trimmed by 2 bases and 2 bases, with 10 bases remaining between them. The CDR3 is 14 residues long. In germline, CDR1 is SGHRS, CDR2 YFSETQ.

Only a few counts were recorded for this clonotype. The genes are TRBV15 and TRBJ2-7, with D tentatively TRBD2 (5 bases). Looked up from germline, CDR1 is LNHNV and CDR2 is YYDKDF (reference sequence). Trimming took off 0 bases at V and 3 bases at J, with 18 bases between the two ends. This CDR3 is built from 17 residues. CDR3 in DNA: TGTGCCACCAGCAGAGATAGGTACACCGGGAAAAACTACGAGCAGTACTTC. Translating it yields CATSRDRYTGKNYEQYF.

This sequence joins TRBV4-3 and TRBJ1-4; D might be TRBD1 (5 bases). The CDR3 extends over 17 amino acids. Germline V CDR1 and CDR2: LGHNA, YSLEER. Trimming pared 1 base from V and 8 bases from J, leaving 20 bases between. CDR3 loop: CASSQVWGRGAGEKLFF. In DNA, the CDR3 is TGCGCCAGCAGCCAAGTCTGGGGCCGCGGAGCCGGCGAAAAACTGTTTTTT.

The chain is built from TRBV5-6 and TRBJ2-7; 8 bases line up with TRBD1. Per germline, CDR1 SGHDT and CDR2 YYEEEE. The junction had 6 bases not matched to a gene; V was cut back by 1 base and J by 3 bases. This CDR3 is 15 amino acids long. CDR3 sequence reads: CASSLPQGAIYEQYF. CDR3 nucleotides: TGTGCCAGCAGCTTGCCCCAGGGGGCCATCTACGAGCAGTACTTC.

The chain carries TRBV15 and TRBJ2-7; 9 positions agree with TRBD2. CDR1 is LNHNV and CDR2 is YYDKDF in the germline V gene (reference sequence). The V and J ends lost 5 bases and 3 bases, in that order; junction bases with no gene match: 8. CDR3 size: 15 residues. In nucleotides, the CDR3 is TGTGCCACCAGCCGGGGGGAACTAGCGGGCTACGAGCAGTACTTC. It encodes CATSRGELAGYEQYF.

Turning to this clonotype: This CDR3 is missing its conserved last phenylalanine or tryptophan, likely due to a read error. The chain uses TRBV20-1 and TRBJ1-2; D gene ambiguous. The CDR3 length is 11 residues. The V end was cut by 3 bases, the J end by 8 bases, with 10 bases between. Germline-derived CDR1 and CDR2 are DFQATT and SNEGSKA (reference sequence). CDR3 amino acids: CSASSGAGYTY. CDR3 coding DNA: TGCAGTGCTAGCAGCGGCGCGGGCTACACCTAC.

Concerning this clonotype itself: Relative to the germline gene, one junction end is altered; a read error may explain this. The rearrangement uses TRBV7-7 and TRBJ2-7; possibly TRBD2 for D (6 bases). The CDR3 runs to 14 residues. Germline V gene sequence: CDR1 SSHAT, CDR2 FNYEAQ (reference sequence). CDR3 nucleotide sequence: TGTGCTAGCAGCCGGGACTCCGTCTCCTACGAGCAGTACTTC. Residues: CASSRDSVSYEQYF.

This clonotype was seen a handful of times. The genes are TRBV18 and TRBJ1-3; D is unresolved. V lost 1 base and J lost 0, with 10 bases in between. CDR3 size: 16 residues. The germline gives CDR1 KGHSH, CDR2 LQKENI. For the CDR3, the DNA is TGTGCCAGCTCACCACTTGACGCCGCCTCTGGAAACACCATATATTTT. Its protein is CASSPLDAASGNTIYF.

For this clonotype: Because it lacks the conserved phenylalanine or tryptophan at the end, this CDR3 is likely a read error. This chain joins TRBV6-5 and TRBJ2-7; the D gene could be TRBD1 or TRBD2 (5 bases each). This CDR3 spans 16 amino acids. Germline lookup yields CDR1 MNHEY and CDR2 SVGAGI. Trimming shortened V by 2 bases and J by 2 bases, and 16 bases separated the two germline ends. This chain's CDR3 is CASSYQTGTATYEQYY. CDR3 DNA sequence: TGTGCCAGCAGTTACCAAACCGGGACGGCGACCTACGAGCAGTACTAC.

The chain carries TRBV25-1 and TRBJ1-5, with 7 bases that match TRBD1. Germline V gene sequence: CDR1 MGHDK, CDR2 SYGVNS. The CDR3 spans 14 residues. Trimming at V came to 6 bases and at J to 3 bases, leaving 5 bases not matched to a gene. The CDR3 DNA sequence: TGTGCCAGCAGGCAGACAGGGCACAATCAGCCCCAGCATTTT. The encoded protein is CASRQTGHNQPQHF.

The chain combines TRBV5-1 with TRBJ2-2; 7 bases line up with TRBD1. The CDR3 runs 16 residues. Trimming at V came to 4 bases and at J to 3 bases, leaving 9 bases not matched to a gene. The V gene's germline CDR1 is SGHRS and CDR2 YFSETQ. The DNA of the CDR3 is TGCGCCAGCAGCGCCCCACAGGGGTGGGACACCGGGGAGCTGTTTTTT. Translating it yields CASSAPQGWDTGELFF.

The rearrangement joins TRBV28 to TRBJ1-2; D gene ambiguous. The CDR3 contains 13 residues. Per the germline V gene, CDR1 is MDHEN and CDR2 is SYDVKM. V gave up 3 bases and J gave up 4 bases, with 9 bases separating them. CDR3 nucleotide sequence: TGTGCCAGCAGTTTGAGAGAGGGCTATGGCTACACCTTC. Protein sequence: CASSLREGYGYTF.

Many counts were recorded for this clonotype. V usage is TRBV12-3 or TRBV12-4 and J usage is TRBJ1-5; D is unclear. CDR3 size: 13 residues. Trimming shortened V by 5 bases and J by 2 bases, and 7 bases separated the two germline ends. The CDR3: CASSISGNQPQHF. CDR3 DNA: TGTGCCAGCAGTATTTCTGGCAATCAGCCCCAGCATTTT.

This clonotype was seen many times. This chain connects TRBV20-1 to TRBJ2-1; D gene uncertain. Germline loops: CDR1 DFQATT, CDR2 SNEGSKA (reference sequence). V shed 4 bases and J shed 8 bases, with 18 bases lying between them. There are 14 residues in the CDR3. The CDR3 loop is CSATPPEMNDEQFF. In DNA form, the CDR3 reads TGCAGTGCTACCCCCCCAGAGATGAACGATGAGCAGTTCTTC.

This clonotype was observed a few times. The chain recombines TRBV20-1 with TRBJ1-3, with D tentatively TRBD1 (5 bases). The germline V gene has CDR1 DFQATT and CDR2 SNEGSKA (reference sequence). The CDR3 is 14 residues long. The V end was cut by 3 bases, the J end by 0 bases, with 9 bases between. This CDR3 reads CSASRQGSGNTIYF. CDR3 nucleotides: TGCAGTGCTAGCCGCCAGGGCTCTGGAAACACCATATATTTT.

The CDR3 DNA follows: TGTGCCAGCAGCAATAGGGAGAGGAGGCGGGAGTTAGGGTACGAGGAGTACTTC. Protein: CASSNRERRRELGYEEYF. V and J are TRBV21-1 and TRBJ2-7; the D call TRBD1 from the table was never checked on the DNA. TRBV21-1 is labeled a pseudogene. The CDR3 is 18 residues long.

This clonotype was observed many times. The chain joins TRBV7-9 to TRBJ1-1; 10 bases line up with TRBD1. Germline V lookup: CDR1 SEHNR, CDR2 FQNEAQ (reference sequence). The CDR3 is made up of 15 amino acids. Germline trimming cut 1 base from V and 5 bases from J; bases unmatched to any gene: 4. CDR3 in DNA: TGTGCCAGCAGCTTAGGGACAGGGGGGAGTACTGAAGCTTTCTTT. Translating it yields CASSLGTGGSTEAFF.

This chain uses TRBV28 with TRBJ1-4; no reliable D call. Germline V gene lookup returns CDR1 MDHEN and CDR2 SYDVKM. CDR3 length equals 14 residues. The germline V and J ends were trimmed by 4 bases and 4 bases, with 10 bases remaining between them. The CDR3 is CASSWQINNEKLFF. As DNA, the CDR3 is TGTGCCAGCAGTTGGCAGATCAATAATGAAAAACTGTTTTTT. Full variable domain (remainder filled in from reference TRBV28 and TRBJ1-4): DVKVTQSSRYLVKRTGEKVFLECVQDMDHENMFWYRQDPGLGLRLIYFSYDVKMKEKGDIPEGYSVSREKKERFSLILESASTNQTSMYLCASSWQINNEKLFFGSGTQLSVL.

The chain recombines TRBV5-1 with TRBJ2-7, with 8 nucleotides matching TRBD2. Unmatched junction bases numbered 12, after V lost 0 bases and J lost 7 bases. The CDR3 is 16 amino acids. Germline loops: CDR1 SGHRS, CDR2 YFSETQ. CDR3 sequence (DNA): TGCGCCAGCAGCTTGGCCGGGGGCGGCCTAGCGGGTGAGCAGTACTTC. It codes for CASSLAGGGLAGEQYF.

This clonotype appeared many times. The V and J genes are TRBV29-1 and TRBJ2-1; 13 bases map to TRBD2. Looked up from germline, CDR1 is SQVTM and CDR2 is ANQGSEA. CDR3 size: 15 residues. V shed 7 bases and J 4 bases; nucleotides not matched to a gene: 7. The CDR3 DNA is TGCAGCGCACCGACTAGCGGGAGGTCGTACAATGAGCAGTTCTTC. The encoded protein is CSAPTSGRSYNEQFF.

This clonotype was seen many times. The V and J genes are TRBV20-1 and TRBJ2-1; D not resolved. The CDR3 runs to 11 residues. CDR1 is DFQATT and CDR2 is SNEGSKA in the germline V gene (reference sequence). V was pared by 7 bases and J by 8 bases, with 12 bases between. The CDR3: CSVASRDEQFF. CDR3 nucleotides: TGCAGTGTCGCCAGCCGGGATGAGCAGTTCTTC.

This clonotype was seen many times. J is TRBJ2-1 and V is TRBV20-1; D remains ambiguous. V lost 3 bases and J 0 bases, leaving 12 bases between the germline ends. The CDR3 is made up of 15 amino acids. Germline assignment: CDR1 DFQATT and CDR2 SNEGSKA (reference sequence). The CDR3 region is CSARTPYLSYNEQFF. CDR3 bases: TGCAGTGCTAGGACCCCGTACCTCTCCTACAATGAGCAGTTCTTC.